The 22 T cell receptor beta chains given below trace back to one sample, sequenced in a study of OX40 agonist ivuxolimab in advanced cancers. The library was prepared using the immunoSEQ multiplex PCR assay. Not all clones reach the TCRdb copy of this immuneACCESS table, which keeps in-frame sequences only. Checked studies attribute under half of the gap to unresolved V genes and leave the rest unexplained. The sample contains 31,000 or so clones, around 87% of them found a single time. The top ten hold roughly 30% of the sample. Sequencing used CD4+ or CD8+ T cells sorted from blood, obtained in a trial of the OX40 agonist ivuxolimab. All receptors come from an adult with an advanced solid tumor such as melanoma, head and neck, liver or kidney cancer.

The genes are TRBV30 and TRBJ2-7, with D unclear. Germline CDR1 is GTSNPN and CDR2 is SVGIG (reference sequence). Trimming removed 3 bases at V and 6 bases at J, with 9 bases between. The CDR3 runs to 11 residues. For the CDR3, the DNA is TGTGCCTGGAGGTTGGGGATCGAGCAGTACTTC. Its translation: CAWRLGIEQYF.

V and J are TRBV5-4 and TRBJ2-7; no clear D. The CDR3 spans 13 residues. Per the germline V gene, CDR1 is SGHNT and CDR2 is YYREEE (reference sequence). V lost 3 bases to trimming and J lost 3 bases, with 10 bases between them. CDR3 nucleotides: TGTGCCAGCAGCTCCGACGAAAGCTACGAGCAGTACTTC. This translates into CASSSDESYEQYF. Complete variable domain (other parts from reference TRBV5-4 and TRBJ2-7): ETGVTQSPTHLIKTRGQQVTLRCSSQSGHNTVSWYQQALGQGPQFIFQYYREEENGRGNFPPRFSGLQFPNYSSELNVNALELDDSALYLCASSSDESYEQYFGPGTRLTVT.

This chain connects TRBV29-1 to TRBJ2-3; no firm D call. From germline, CDR1 is SQVTM and CDR2 ANQGSEA. This CDR3 has 13 amino acids. The germline V and J ends were trimmed by 1 base and 2 bases, with 7 bases remaining between them. This chain's CDR3 is CSVEGGFTDTQYF. Here the CDR3 DNA reads TGCAGCGTTGAAGGTGGATTCACAGATACGCAGTATTTT.

V and J are TRBV30 and TRBJ2-7; no definite D call. Trimming shortened V by 2 bases and J by 2 bases, and 4 bases separated the two germline ends. Germline V gives CDR1 GTSNPN, CDR2 SVGIG (reference sequence). This CDR3 spans 11 amino acids. The CDR3 nucleotides are TGTGCCTGGAGTTGGACCTACGAGCAGTACTTC. Protein: CAWSWTYEQYF.

The CDR3 protein is CASSSYSSNEQFF. The CDR3 nucleotides are TGTGCCAGCAGTTCTTACTCGAGCAATGAGCAGTTCTTC. This chain joins TRBV6-6 and TRBJ2-1; D is undetermined. Germline CDR1 reads MNHNY; CDR2 reads SVGAGI (reference sequence). With 4 bases removed from V and 6 bases from J, the gap between germline ends came to 10 bases. The CDR3 has 13 amino acids.

The chain has TRBV19 and TRBJ2-7, with 7 bases aligning to TRBD1. Unmatched junction bases numbered 8, after V lost 3 bases and J lost 3 bases. Germline V gene lookup returns CDR1 LNHDA and CDR2 SQIVND (reference sequence). The CDR3 has 15 residues. This CDR3 is CASSMGRQGFYEQYF. The CDR3 DNA sequence: TGTGCCAGTAGTATGGGGCGACAGGGATTCTACGAGCAGTACTTC.

V usage is TRBV2 and J usage is TRBJ2-1; the match to TRBD2 covers 10 bases. Trimming cost V 9 bases and J 4 bases; bases outside gene matches: 9. The CDR3 runs 15 residues. Looked up from germline, CDR1 is SNHLY and CDR2 is FYNNEI. The chain's CDR3 is CASTGLALSYNEQFF. The CDR3 DNA follows: TGTGCCAGTACGGGACTAGCGTTGTCTTACAATGAGCAGTTCTTC.

In its sample, this clone was seen once. This chain joins TRBV7-6 and TRBJ1-4; TRBD1 might be the D (5 bases). V gave up 3 bases and J gave up 4 bases, with 24 bases separating them. This CDR3 has 19 amino acids. CDR1 is SGHVS and CDR2 is FNYEAQ in the germline V gene. The CDR3 DNA follows: TGTGCCAGCAGCTTCTTTACCGGGACCGATGCCTTCGTTAATGAAAAACTGTTTTTT. This gives the protein CASSFFTGTDAFVNEKLFF.

The chain carries TRBV5-5 and TRBJ2-4, with D perhaps TRBD1 (8 bases). Trimming removed 3 bases from V and 7 bases from J, with 17 bases in between. Germline V gene sequence: CDR1 SGHKS, CDR2 YYEKEE (reference sequence). The CDR3 loop spans 15 amino acids. CDR3: CASSSGTGGGNIQYF. In DNA form, the CDR3 reads TGTGCCAGCAGCTCAGGGACAGGCGGGGGCAACATTCAGTACTTC.

The chain combines TRBV27 with TRBJ2-2; no reliable D call. Trimming took 6 bases from V and 0 from J, leaving 14 bases between them. The CDR3 contains 16 residues. Germline-derived CDR1 and CDR2 are MNHEY and SMNVEV (reference sequence). This CDR3 is CASRPRHLTNTGELFF. CDR3 coding DNA: TGTGCCAGCAGACCACGACACCTCACGAACACCGGGGAGCTGTTTTTT.

This rearrangement joins TRBV5-6 to TRBJ2-5; the match to TRBD1 covers 7 bases. The CDR3 contains 14 residues. J was trimmed by 2 bases and V by 2 bases; bases with no gene match: 3. CDR1 and CDR2 (germline): SGHDT, YYEEEE. CDR3 in amino acids: CASSFGQDQETQYF. In DNA form, the CDR3 reads TGTGCCAGCAGCTTCGGACAGGATCAAGAGACCCAGTACTTC. The full variable domain, in which reference TRBV5-6 and TRBJ2-5 provide the parts outside the CDR3, is DAGVTQSPTHLIKTRGQQVTLRCSPKSGHDTVSWYQQALGQGPQFIFQYYEEEERQRGNFPDRFSGHQFPNYSSELNVNALLLGDSALYLCASSFGQDQETQYFGPGTRLLVL.

The chain has TRBV2 and TRBJ1-2, with D unclear. The V gene's germline CDR1 is SNHLY and CDR2 FYNNEI. CDR3 length equals 10 residues. The V end was cut by 5 bases, the J end by 6 bases, with 4 bases between. The CDR3 DNA reads TGTGCCAGCAGTCGTGATGGCTACACCTTC. Translation: CASSRDGYTF.

The CDR3 loop reads CASSQREADTQYF. The CDR3 DNA is TGCGCCAGCAGCCAAAGGGAGGCAGATACGCAGTATTTT. This sequence joins TRBV4-3 and TRBJ2-3; TRBD2 might be the D (6 bases). The CDR3 is 13 residues long. Germline-derived CDR1 and CDR2 are LGHNA and YSLEER. The V and J ends lost 2 bases and 4 bases respectively, with 7 bases between them.

This clone was detected once. V is TRBV7-6 and J is TRBJ2-3; 7 positions agree with TRBD2. J gave up 0 bases and V 3 bases, and 9 bases lay outside the gene matches. The CDR3 has 17 amino acids. From germline, CDR1 is SGHVS and CDR2 FNYEAQ. CDR3 sequence: CASSLAPGGTSTDTQYF. The CDR3, as DNA: TGTGCCAGCAGCTTGGCACCGGGGGGTACTAGCACAGATACGCAGTATTTT. Combining the CDR3 with reference TRBV7-6 and TRBJ2-3 gives the whole variable domain GAGVSQSPRYKVTKRGQDVALRCDPISGHVSLYWYRQALGQGPEFLTYFNYEAQQDKSGLPNDRFSAERPEGSISTLTIQRTEQRDSAMYRCASSLAPGGTSTDTQYFGPGTRLTVL.

This clone was found once. This chain links TRBV14 with TRBJ2-3; D tentatively reads TRBD1 or TRBD2 (5 bases each). Germline CDR1 is SGHDN and CDR2 is FVKESK. The V end was cut by 2 bases, the J end by 4 bases, with 13 bases between. The CDR3 contains 15 residues. CDR3 loop: CASSQYGGQADTQYF. The CDR3 DNA is TGTGCCAGCAGCCAATATGGGGGTCAGGCAGATACGCAGTATTTT.

V and J are TRBV13 and TRBJ2-1, with TRBD2 identical over 7 bases. V lost 5 bases and J lost 5; bases outside the gene matches: 6. The CDR3 totals 14 residues. Germline-derived CDR1 and CDR2 are PRHDT and FYEKMQ (reference sequence). CDR3 in DNA: TGTGCCAGCAGCCCCCTCGGGGGGAACAATGAGCAGTTCTTC. Amino acid sequence: CASSPLGGNNEQFF. Combining the CDR3 with reference TRBV13 and TRBJ2-1 gives the whole variable domain AAGVIQSPRHLIKEKRETATLKCYPIPRHDTVYWYQQGPGQDPQFLISFYEKMQSDKGSIPDRFSAQQFSDYHSELNMSSLELGDSALYFCASSPLGGNNEQFFGPGTRLTVL.

The V gene is TRBV10-3, the J gene TRBJ2-3, with D possibly being TRBD2 (6 bases). CDR1 ENHRY and CDR2 SYGVKD come from the germline V gene. Trimming took off 7 bases at V and 3 bases at J, with 14 bases between the two ends. The CDR3 spans 14 residues. This CDR3 reads CAITPGVGTDTQYF. The CDR3 nucleotides are TGTGCCATCACGCCGGGGGTGGGGACAGATACGCAGTATTTT.

The chain has TRBV5-1 and TRBJ2-4, with 9 bases matching TRBD1. This CDR3 has 15 amino acids. With V trimmed by 3 bases and J by 5 bases, 6 bases remained unmatched. Germline CDR1 reads SGHRS; CDR2 reads YFSETQ. The CDR3 DNA follows: TGCGCCAGCAGCTCGGAACGGACAGGGGAAAACATTCAGTACTTC. This gives the protein CASSSERTGENIQYF.

This chain connects TRBV19 to TRBJ1-1; D might be TRBD1 (5 bases). V was shortened by 6 bases and J by 1 base, with 9 bases between the two germline ends. There are 13 residues in the CDR3. Germline CDR1 LNHDA, CDR2 SQIVND (reference sequence). CDR3 region: CASRGGANTEAFF. The CDR3 bases are TGTGCCAGTAGGGGTGGGGCGAACACTGAAGCTTTCTTT.

The chain has TRBV27 and TRBJ2-1; 7 bases fit TRBD2. The CDR3 length is 12 residues. Germline CDR1 MNHEY, CDR2 SMNVEV (reference sequence). Unmatched junction bases numbered 3, after V lost 3 bases and J lost 10 bases. CDR3 loop: CASSFTAGEQFF. CDR3 sequence (DNA): TGTGCCAGCAGTTTCACAGCGGGGGAGCAGTTCTTC.

The rearrangement uses TRBV28 and TRBJ2-5, with D perhaps TRBD1 or TRBD2 (5 bases each). This CDR3 has 14 amino acids. Deletions cut 6 bases from V and 5 bases from J, with 16 bases between. CDR1 is MDHEN, CDR2 SYDVKM, per germline. CDR3 DNA sequence: TGTGCCAGCAGGCACGTCCGGGGCTGGGAGACCCAGTACTTC. Encoded protein: CASRHVRGWETQYF.

The chain links TRBV28 to TRBJ1-1, with D unclear. The CDR3 is made up of 13 amino acids. From germline, CDR1 is MDHEN and CDR2 SYDVKM. V dropped 2 bases and J dropped 7 bases, with 11 bases sitting between them. CDR3 amino acids: CASSLPTWIEAFF. The CDR3 nucleotides are TGTGCCAGCAGTTTACCCACCTGGATTGAAGCTTTCTTT.